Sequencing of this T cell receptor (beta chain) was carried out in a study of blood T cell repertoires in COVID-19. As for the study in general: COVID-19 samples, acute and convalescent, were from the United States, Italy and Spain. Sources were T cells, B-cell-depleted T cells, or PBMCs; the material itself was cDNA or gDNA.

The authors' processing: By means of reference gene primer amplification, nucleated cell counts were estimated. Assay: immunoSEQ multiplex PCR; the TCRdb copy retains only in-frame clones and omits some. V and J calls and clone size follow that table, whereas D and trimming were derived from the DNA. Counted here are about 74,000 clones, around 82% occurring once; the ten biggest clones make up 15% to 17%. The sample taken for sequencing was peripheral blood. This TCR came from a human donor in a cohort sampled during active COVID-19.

The CDR3, as DNA: TGTGCCAGCAGCTTGAGGGGTTTACAAGAGACCCAGTACTTC. Amino acid sequence: CASSLRGLQETQYF. The rearrangement joins TRBV5-6 to TRBJ2-5; a possible D gene is TRBD1 (5 bases). This CDR3 has 14 amino acids. V was cut by 1 base and J by 2 bases, with 9 bases left in between. Germline V gives CDR1 SGHDT, CDR2 YYEEEE.